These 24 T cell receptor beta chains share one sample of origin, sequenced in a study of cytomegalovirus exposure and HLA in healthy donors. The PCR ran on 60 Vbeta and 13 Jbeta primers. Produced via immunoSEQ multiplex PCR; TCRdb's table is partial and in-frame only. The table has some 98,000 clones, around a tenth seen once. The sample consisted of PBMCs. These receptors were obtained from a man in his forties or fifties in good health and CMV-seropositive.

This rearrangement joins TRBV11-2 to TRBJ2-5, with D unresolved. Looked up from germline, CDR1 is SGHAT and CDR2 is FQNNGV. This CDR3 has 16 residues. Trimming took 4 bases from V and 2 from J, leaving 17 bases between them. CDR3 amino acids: CASSSNVRLRQETQYF. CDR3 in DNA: TGTGCCAGCAGCTCAAATGTCAGGTTAAGGCAAGAGACCCAGTACTTC.

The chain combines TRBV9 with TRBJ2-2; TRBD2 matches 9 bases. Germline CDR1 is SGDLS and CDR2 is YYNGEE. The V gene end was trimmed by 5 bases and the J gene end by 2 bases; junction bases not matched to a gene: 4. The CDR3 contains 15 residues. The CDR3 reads CASRAAGGNTGELFF. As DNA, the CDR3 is TGTGCCAGCAGGGCAGCGGGAGGAAACACCGGGGAGCTGTTTTTT.

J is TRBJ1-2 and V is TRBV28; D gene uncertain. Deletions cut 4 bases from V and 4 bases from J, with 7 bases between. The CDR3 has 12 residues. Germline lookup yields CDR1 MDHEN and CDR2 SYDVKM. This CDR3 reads CASSSGLYGYTF. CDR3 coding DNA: TGTGCCAGCAGTTCTGGCCTCTATGGCTACACCTTC.

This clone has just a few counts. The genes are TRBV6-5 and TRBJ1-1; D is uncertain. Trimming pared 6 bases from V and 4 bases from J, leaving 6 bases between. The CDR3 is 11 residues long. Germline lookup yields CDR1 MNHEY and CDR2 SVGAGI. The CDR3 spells CASRRGTEAFF. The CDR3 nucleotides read TGTGCCAGCAGACGGGGCACTGAAGCTTTCTTT.

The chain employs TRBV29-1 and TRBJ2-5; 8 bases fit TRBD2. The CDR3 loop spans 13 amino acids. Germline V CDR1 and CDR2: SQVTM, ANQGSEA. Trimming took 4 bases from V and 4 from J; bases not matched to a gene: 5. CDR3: CSVVGLAGETQYF. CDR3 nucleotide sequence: TGCAGCGTTGTAGGGCTAGCGGGAGAGACCCAGTACTTC.

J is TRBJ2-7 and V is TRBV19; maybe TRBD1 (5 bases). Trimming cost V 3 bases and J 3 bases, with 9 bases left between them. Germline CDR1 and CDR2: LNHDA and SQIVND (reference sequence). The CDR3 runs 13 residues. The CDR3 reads CASSIGQGYEQYF. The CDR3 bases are TGTGCCAGTAGTATCGGGCAGGGCTACGAGCAGTACTTC.

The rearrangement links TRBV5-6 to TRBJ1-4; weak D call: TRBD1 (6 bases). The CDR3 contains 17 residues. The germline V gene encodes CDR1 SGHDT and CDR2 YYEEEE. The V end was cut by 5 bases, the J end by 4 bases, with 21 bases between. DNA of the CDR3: TGTGCCAGCAGTAACACAGGGAGGGAGTTTGGTAATGAAAAACTGTTTTTT. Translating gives CASSNTGREFGNEKLFF.

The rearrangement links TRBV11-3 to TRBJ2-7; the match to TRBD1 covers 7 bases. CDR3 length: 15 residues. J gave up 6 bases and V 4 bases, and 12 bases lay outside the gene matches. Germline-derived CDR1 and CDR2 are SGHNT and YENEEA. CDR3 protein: CASSSTGAQGAEQYF. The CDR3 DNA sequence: TGTGCCAGCAGCTCTACAGGGGCCCAAGGCGCCGAGCAGTACTTC.

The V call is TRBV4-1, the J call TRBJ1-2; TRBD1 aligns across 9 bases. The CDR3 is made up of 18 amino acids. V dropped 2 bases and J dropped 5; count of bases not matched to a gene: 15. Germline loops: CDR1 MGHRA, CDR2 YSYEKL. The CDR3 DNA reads TGCGCCAGCAGCCAATCGACCCCGGGACAGGGTAAAGGATATGGCTACACCTTC. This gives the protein CASSQSTPGQGKGYGYTF.

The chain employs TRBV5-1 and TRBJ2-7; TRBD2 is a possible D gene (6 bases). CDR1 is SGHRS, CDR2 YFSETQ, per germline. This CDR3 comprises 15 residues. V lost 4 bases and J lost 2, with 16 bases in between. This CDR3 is CASSPEGAGPYEQYF. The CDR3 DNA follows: TGCGCCAGCAGCCCGGAGGGCGCAGGCCCCTACGAGCAGTACTTC.

The CDR3 nucleotides read TGTGCCAGGCAGGGGTTTGGGGGACAGGGGAAGGACGAGCAGTACTTC. Protein sequence: CARQGFGGQGKDEQYF. J is TRBJ2-7 and V is TRBV7-3, with 10 bases that match TRBD1. The germline CDR1 and CDR2 sequences are SGHTA and FQGTGA. The CDR3 covers 16 residues. With 9 bases clipped from V and 5 bases from J, the junction kept 16 bases outside the gene matches.

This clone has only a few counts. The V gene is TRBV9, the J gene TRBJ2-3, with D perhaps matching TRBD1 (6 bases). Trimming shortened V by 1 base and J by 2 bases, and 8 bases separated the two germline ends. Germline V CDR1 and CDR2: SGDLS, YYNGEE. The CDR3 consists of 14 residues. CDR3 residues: CASSVRGTTDTQYF. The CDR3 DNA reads TGTGCCAGCAGCGTAAGGGGGACCACAGATACGCAGTATTTT.

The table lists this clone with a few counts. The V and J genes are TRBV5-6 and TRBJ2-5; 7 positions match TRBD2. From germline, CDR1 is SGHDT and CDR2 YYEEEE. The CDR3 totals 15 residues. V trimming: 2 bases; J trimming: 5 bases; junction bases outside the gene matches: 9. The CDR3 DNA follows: TGTGCCAGCAGCTTCTGGGTCAGGGAGGGCGAGACCCAGTACTTC. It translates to CASSFWVREGETQYF.

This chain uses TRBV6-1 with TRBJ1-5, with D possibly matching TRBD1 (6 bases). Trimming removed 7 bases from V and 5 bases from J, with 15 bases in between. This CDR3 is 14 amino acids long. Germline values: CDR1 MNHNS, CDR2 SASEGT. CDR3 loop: CASNNRAYDQPQHF. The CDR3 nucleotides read TGTGCCAGCAATAACAGGGCATATGATCAGCCCCAGCATTTT.

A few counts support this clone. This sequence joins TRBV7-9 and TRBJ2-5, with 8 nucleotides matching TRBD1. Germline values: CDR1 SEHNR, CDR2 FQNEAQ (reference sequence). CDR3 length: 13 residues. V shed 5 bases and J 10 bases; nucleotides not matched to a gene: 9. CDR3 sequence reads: CASSQRQGLFQYF. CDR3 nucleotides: TGTGCCAGCAGCCAAAGACAGGGGTTGTTCCAGTACTTC.

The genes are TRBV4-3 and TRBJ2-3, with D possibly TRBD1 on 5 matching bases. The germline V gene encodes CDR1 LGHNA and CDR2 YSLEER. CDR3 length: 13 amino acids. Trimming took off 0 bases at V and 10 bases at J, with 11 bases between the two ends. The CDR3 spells CASSQDTRVSQYF. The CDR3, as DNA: TGCGCCAGCAGCCAAGACACCAGGGTATCGCAGTATTTT.

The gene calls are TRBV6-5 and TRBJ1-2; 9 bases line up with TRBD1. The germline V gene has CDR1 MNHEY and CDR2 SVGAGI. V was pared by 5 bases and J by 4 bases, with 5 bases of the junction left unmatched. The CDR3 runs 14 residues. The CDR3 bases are TGTGCCAGCAGTACCACAGGGGGCACCTATGGCTACACCTTC. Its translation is CASSTTGGTYGYTF.

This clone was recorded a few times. CDR3 nucleotide sequence: TGTGCCAGCAGCTTACGACAGGGGCGCTACGAGCAGTACTTC. Its protein product is CASSLRQGRYEQYF. The rearrangement joins TRBV5-4 to TRBJ2-7; 8 nucleotides match TRBD1. Germline CDR1 and CDR2: SGHNT and YYREEE (reference sequence). Germline trimming cut 2 bases from V and 3 bases from J; bases unmatched to any gene: 4. This CDR3 has 14 residues.

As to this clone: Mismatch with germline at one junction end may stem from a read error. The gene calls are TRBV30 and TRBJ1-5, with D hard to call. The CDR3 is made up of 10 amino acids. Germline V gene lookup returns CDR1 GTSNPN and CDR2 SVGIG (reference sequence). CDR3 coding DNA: TGTGCCCCGACTAATCAGCACCAGCATTTT. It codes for CAPTNQHQHF. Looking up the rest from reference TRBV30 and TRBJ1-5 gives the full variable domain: SQTIHQWPATLVQPVGSPLSLECTVEGTSNPNLYWYRQAAGRGLQLLFYSVGIGQISSEVPQNLSASRPQDRQFILSSKKLLLSDSGFYLCAPTNQHQHFGDGTRLSIL.

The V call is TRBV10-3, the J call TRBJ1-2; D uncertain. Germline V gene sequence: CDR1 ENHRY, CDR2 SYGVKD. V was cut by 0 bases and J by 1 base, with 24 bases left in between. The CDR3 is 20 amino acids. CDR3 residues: CAISESIISRSITNNYGYTF. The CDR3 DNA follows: TGTGCCATCAGTGAGTCAATCATTAGCAGATCAATTACTAATAACTATGGCTACACCTTC.

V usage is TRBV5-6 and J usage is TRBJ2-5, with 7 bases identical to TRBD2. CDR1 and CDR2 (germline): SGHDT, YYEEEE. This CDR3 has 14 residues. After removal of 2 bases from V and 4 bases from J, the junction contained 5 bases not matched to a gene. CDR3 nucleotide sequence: TGTGCCAGCAGCTTAAGGACTAGAGGAGAGACCCAGTACTTC. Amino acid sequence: CASSLRTRGETQYF.

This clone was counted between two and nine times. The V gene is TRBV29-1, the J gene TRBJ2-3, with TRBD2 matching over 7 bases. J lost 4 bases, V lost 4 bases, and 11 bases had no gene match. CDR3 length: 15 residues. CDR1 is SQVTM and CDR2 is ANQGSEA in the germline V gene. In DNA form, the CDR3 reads TGCAGCGTTGGGGGTGGAGGGGCGGGAGCAGATACGCAGTATTTT. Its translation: CSVGGGGAGADTQYF.

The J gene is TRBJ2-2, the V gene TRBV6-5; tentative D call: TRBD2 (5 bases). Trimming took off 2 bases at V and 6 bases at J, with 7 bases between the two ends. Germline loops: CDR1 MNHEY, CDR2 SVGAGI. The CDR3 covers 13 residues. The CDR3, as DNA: TGTGCCAGCAGTTACGGAGGTCCCGGGGAGCTGTTTTTT. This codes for CASSYGGPGELFF.

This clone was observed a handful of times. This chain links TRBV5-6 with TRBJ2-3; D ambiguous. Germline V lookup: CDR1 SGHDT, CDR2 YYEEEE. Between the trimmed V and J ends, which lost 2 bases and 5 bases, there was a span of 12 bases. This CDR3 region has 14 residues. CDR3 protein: CASSFGAEEDTQYF. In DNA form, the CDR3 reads TGTGCCAGCAGCTTTGGAGCTGAGGAAGATACGCAGTATTTT.